This entry lists 16 T cell receptor beta chains sequenced from one sample in a study. In TCRdb, the RT-PCR reads were re-called with MiXCR into one record per CDR3 protein. This sample has about 680,000 distinct CDR3 sequences, with approximately 15% found just once. The sample comprised memory CD4+ T cells from blood. The receptors come from a female donor in good health, serving as a healthy control.

This chain connects TRBV20-1 to TRBJ1-5; tentative D call: TRBD1 (6 bases). CDR3 length: 14 residues. CDR1 DFQATT and CDR2 SNEGSKA come from the germline V gene (reference sequence). Trimming pared 1 base from V and 5 bases from J, leaving 12 bases between. DNA for the CDR3: TGCAGTGCTAGAGGGGGTGCAGGGGATCAGCCCCAGCATTTT. It translates to CSARGGAGDQPQHF.

This clonotype was recorded many times. The V and J genes are TRBV29-1 and TRBJ2-3; tentative D call: TRBD2 (5 bases). The CDR3 length is 13 residues. The germline V and J ends were trimmed by 3 bases and 1 base, with 8 bases remaining between them. The V gene's germline CDR1 is SQVTM and CDR2 ANQGSEA. CDR3 DNA sequence: TGCAGCGTTGAGTCCGGGGGCACAGATACGCAGTATTTT. It specifies CSVESGGTDTQYF.

This clonotype was detected only a few times. The gene calls are TRBV20-1 and TRBJ2-7; D call uncertain. Trimming shortened V by 3 bases and J by 0 bases, and 15 bases separated the two germline ends. Germline CDR1 DFQATT, CDR2 SNEGSKA (reference sequence). The CDR3 length is 15 residues. The CDR3 here is CSASLVSSFSYEQYF. In DNA form, the CDR3 reads TGCAGTGCTAGTCTGGTTTCCTCCTTCTCCTACGAGCAGTACTTC.

This clonotype showed up just a few times. J is TRBJ2-1 and V is TRBV7-3; 14 bases match TRBD2. V dropped 2 bases and J dropped 6; count of bases not matched to a gene: 15. The CDR3 has 20 amino acids. CDR1 SGHTA and CDR2 FQGTGA come from the germline V gene. CDR3 coding DNA: TGTGCCAGCAGCTTAGTTGGGACAGAAAAGGGACTAGCGGGAGTCAATGAGCAGTTCTTC. Protein product: CASSLVGTEKGLAGVNEQFF.

J is TRBJ1-3 and V is TRBV10-2; a possible D gene is TRBD1 (5 bases). CDR1 and CDR2 (germline): WSHSY, SAAADI. Trimming removed 8 bases from V and 0 bases from J, with 14 bases in between. CDR3 length equals 15 residues. CDR3: CASGLGPFSGNTIYF. The CDR3, as DNA: TGCGCCAGCGGATTGGGACCGTTCTCTGGAAACACCATATATTTT.

There are a few counts of this clonotype. The chain has TRBV5-1 and TRBJ1-6, with 9 bases matching TRBD1. J was trimmed by 10 bases and V by 3 bases; bases with no gene match: 8. Germline assignment: CDR1 SGHRS and CDR2 YFSETQ. This CDR3 contains 15 residues. CDR3 in amino acids: CASSSPDRGNSPLHF. CDR3 nucleotides: TGCGCCAGCAGCTCGCCGGACAGGGGCAACTCACCCCTCCACTTT.

This clonotype was recorded a few times. J is TRBJ2-3 and V is TRBV7-3, with TRBD2 matching 7 bases. The CDR3 loop spans 18 amino acids. Germline-derived CDR1 and CDR2 are SGHTA and FQGTGA. The V segment lost 4 bases and the J segment 6 bases; nucleotides outside the gene matches: 19. CDR3 region: CASSSTPPRSGAWDTQYF. The DNA of the CDR3 is TGTGCCAGCAGCTCAACCCCCCCTCGGAGCGGGGCATGGGATACGCAGTATTTT.

This clonotype has ten or more counts. The genes are TRBV4-3 and TRBJ2-1, with D tentatively TRBD2 (6 bases). This CDR3 has 15 residues. Per germline, CDR1 LGHNA and CDR2 YSLEER. Trimming removed 0 bases from V and 13 bases from J, with 19 bases in between. CDR3 loop: CASSQDWGVPAVQFF. For the CDR3, the DNA is TGCGCCAGCAGCCAAGATTGGGGGGTGCCAGCCGTACAGTTCTTC.

The chain combines TRBV28 with TRBJ2-3; D may match TRBD1 or TRBD2 (6 bases each). The CDR3 spans 14 residues. Trimming took off 8 bases at V and 5 bases at J, with 17 bases between the two ends. Germline loops: CDR1 MDHEN, CDR2 SYDVKM. This CDR3 reads CASDPLRGEDTQYF. The CDR3 DNA follows: TGTGCCAGCGATCCCCTGAGGGGGGAAGATACGCAGTATTTT.

The chain couples TRBV7-9 to TRBJ1-3, with 8 bases that match TRBD1. Trimming cost V 5 bases and J 4 bases; bases outside gene matches: 10. The CDR3 is made up of 16 amino acids. CDR1 and CDR2 from the germline V gene are SEHNR and FQNEAQ (reference sequence). CDR3 sequence (DNA): TGTGCCAGCAGCCCCCAGGGGGCGGCTTTCGGAAACACCATATATTTT. Its protein is CASSPQGAAFGNTIYF.

V and J are TRBV28 and TRBJ1-2; D is uncertain. The V gene lost 4 bases and the J gene lost 2 bases, with 11 bases spanning the gap. The CDR3 is made up of 14 amino acids. The germline V gene encodes CDR1 MDHEN and CDR2 SYDVKM. The CDR3 is CASSSPVQNYGYTF. The CDR3 DNA follows: TGTGCCAGCAGTTCCCCGGTACAGAACTATGGCTACACCTTC.

The chain joins TRBV9 to TRBJ2-2; TRBD2 matches at 11 bases. CDR1 is SGDLS and CDR2 is YYNGEE in the germline V gene. This CDR3 spans 16 amino acids. J was trimmed by 6 bases and V by 3 bases; bases with no gene match: 7. Here the CDR3 reads CASSGYSGGAAGELFF. The CDR3 nucleotides are TGTGCCAGCAGCGGATATAGCGGGGGGGCTGCCGGGGAGCTGTTTTTT.

This clonotype was recorded a few times. CDR3 DNA: TGTGCCAGCAGCCGTCCCGGGACAGGGGTGGGAGGGAACTCCTACAATGAGCAGTTCTTC. Amino acid sequence: CASSRPGTGVGGNSYNEQFF. The chain recombines TRBV7-3 with TRBJ2-1; 10 bases line up with TRBD1. CDR1 SGHTA and CDR2 FQGTGA come from the germline V gene. The V segment lost 5 bases and the J segment 0 bases; nucleotides outside the gene matches: 16. CDR3 length equals 20 residues.

This clonotype was seen more than once but under ten times. The rearrangement uses TRBV7-2 and TRBJ1-1, with D unresolved. Germline V gene lookup returns CDR1 SGHTA and CDR2 FQGNSA. This CDR3 has 14 residues. V shed 5 bases and J shed 7 bases, with 17 bases lying between them. The CDR3, as DNA: TGTGCCAGCAGCCTATCAAGAAACAGATATGAAGCTTTCTTT. Translating it yields CASSLSRNRYEAFF. Looking up the rest from reference TRBV7-2 and TRBJ1-1 gives the full variable domain: GAGVSQSPSNKVTEKGKDVELRCDPISGHTALYWYRQSLGQGLEFLIYFQGNSAPDKSGLPSDRFSAERTGGSVSTLTIQRTQQEDSAVYLCASSLSRNRYEAFFGQGTRLTVV.

This clonotype occurred a few times. The chain joins TRBV5-1 to TRBJ1-4; 7 positions agree with TRBD1. Trimming cost V 1 base and J 8 bases; bases outside gene matches: 8. Per the germline V gene, CDR1 is SGHRS and CDR2 is YFSETQ. CDR3 length: 15 residues. CDR3 DNA sequence: TGCGCCAGCAGCTTGTCCAACAGGGGAGAGGAAAAACTGTTTTTT. Its protein is CASSLSNRGEEKLFF.

The table lists this clonotype with many counts. J is TRBJ1-5 and V is TRBV30; D possibly corresponds to TRBD1 (6 bases). Between the trimmed V and J ends, which lost 0 bases and 1 base, there was a span of 10 bases. The germline V gene encodes CDR1 GTSNPN and CDR2 SVGIG (reference sequence). There are 15 residues in the CDR3. CDR3 nucleotide sequence: TGTGCCTGGAGTGTACGACAGGTCAGCAATCAGCCCCAGCATTTT. This translates into CAWSVRQVSNQPQHF.